In its sample, the clone carrying this T cell receptor (beta chain) was seen once. The antigen is not known. The protocol was immunoSEQ multiplex PCR, while the TCRdb copy is restricted to in-frame clones and leaves out a portion. The data show approximately 84,000 clones, with 94% seen just once and 2% to 3% held by the top ten. This sample was taken from a study of OX40 agonist ivuxolimab in advanced cancers. Turning to the study itself: Of the participants, 40% had some prior anti-PD-1, anti-PD-L1 or anti-CTLA-4 therapy, which was allowed.

Whole-study findings and limits: More expanded clones were found, on average, in CD8+ than in CD4+ T cells. Some of the nonresponding patients also showed low levels of normalized T-cell clonal expansion.

Drawing of blood for sampling happened at baseline, at cycle 4 day 1, and at cycle 7 day 1. The receptor's source is an adult with an advanced solid tumor such as melanoma, head and neck, liver or kidney cancer. Sample: CD4+ or CD8+ T cells sorted from blood, taken in a trial of the OX40 agonist ivuxolimab.

Here the CDR3 reads CASGEPPAGRGDGYTF. Written as DNA, the CDR3 is TGTGCTAGTGGGGAGCCCCCGGCAGGGAGGGGAGATGGCTACACCTTC. The chain has TRBV12-5 and TRBJ1-2, with a possible D match to TRBD1 (5 bases). From germline, CDR1 is LGHNT and CDR2 FRNRAP. V shed 6 bases and J shed 6 bases, with 23 bases lying between them. The CDR3 has 16 amino acids.